A selection of T cell receptor beta chains follows, all from one sample in a study of T-cell reconstitution after alpha-beta-depleted transplantation in children. Via MiXCR, TCRdb re-called the PCR reads, giving one row per CDR3 protein. This sample has about 640,000 distinct CDR3 sequences; over 10% occur once, and the top ten carry about 2%. Here the sequenced sample was PBMCs, mostly from graft donor cells, taken 360 days after TCRalphabeta/CD19-depleted stem cell transplant. The receptor source for this set is a male patient aged 5 to 17 who had a stem cell transplant for acute myeloid leukemia, so the T cells may come from the graft donor. CDR3s include the opening cysteine and the closing phenylalanine or tryptophan. A D gene is named only where the DNA matches it firmly. Some rows have no size entry. The others give once, few or many, or a class for an expanded clone.

>TRBJ2-3|many|TRBV21-1|NA
CASSSTSPGTSGSTDTQYF
TGTGCCAGCAGCTCGACTTCGCCCGGGACTAGCGGGAGCACAGATACGCAGTATTTT
>TRBJ2-5|NA|TRBV7-2|TRBD2
CASSDSSGSRETQYF
TGTGCCAGCAGCGATTCTAGCGGGAGTAGAGAGACCCAGTACTTC
>TRBJ2-1|few|TRBV11-3|NA
CASSLGERYEQFF
TGTGCCAGCAGCTTAGGAGAGAGATATGAGCAGTTCTTC
>TRBJ2-6|NA|TRBV9|NA
CASSTGPPGANVLTF
TGTGCCAGCAGTACCGGGCCCCCTGGGGCCAACGTCCTGACTTTC
>TRBJ2-7|NA|TRBV18|TRBD1
CASSPDGTVLYEQYF
TGTGCCAGCTCACCGGACGGGACAGTTCTCTACGAGCAGTACTTC
>TRBJ2-7|many|TRBV11-2|TRBD1
CASSRDRGGEQYF
TGTGCCAGCAGCCGGGACAGGGGAGGTGAGCAGTACTTC
>TRBJ1-2|few|TRBV21-1|NA
CASSKRDRDRGSYGYTF
TGTGCCAGCAGCAAACGGGACCGGGACAGGGGGTCCTATGGCTACACCTTC
>TRBJ2-3|NA|TRBV12-3/TRBV12-4|TRBD2
CATQPGLPTDTQYF
TGTGCCACTCAGCCGGGACTACCCACAGATACGCAGTATTTT
>TRBJ2-6|few|TRBV28|NA
CASSLRGRAGANVLTF
TGTGCCAGCAGTTTACGTGGTAGGGCTGGGGCCAACGTCCTGACTTTC
>TRBJ2-3|many|TRBV29-1|NA
CSVEAPTGLPSGDTQYF
TGCAGCGTTGAAGCCCCCACGGGACTCCCATCGGGGGATACGCAGTATTTT
>TRBJ2-1|NA|TRBV7-6|TRBD2
CASSLGTRPHNEQFF
TGTGCCAGCAGCTTAGGGACTAGACCACACAATGAGCAGTTCTTC
>TRBJ2-5|NA|TRBV7-9|NA
CASRKREGETETQYF
TGTGCCAGCAGGAAACGTGAGGGCGAAACGGAGACCCAGTACTTC
>TRBJ2-7|NA|TRBV7-2|TRBD2
CASSFLGEGLYEQYF
TGTGCCAGCAGCTTCTTGGGGGAGGGCCTCTACGAGCAGTACTTC
>TRBJ2-7|few|TRBV20-1|TRBD2
CSAGRLAVYEQYF
TGCAGTGCTGGAAGACTAGCGGTGTACGAGCAGTACTTC
>TRBJ2-7|many|TRBV5-1|TRBD1
CASSLDRTGFYEQYF
TGCGCCAGCAGCTTGGACCGGACAGGGTTCTACGAGCAGTACTTC
>TRBJ2-1|few|TRBV4-2|TRBD2
CASSYRTSGTHNEQFF
TGTGCCAGCAGCTATAGGACTAGCGGGACCCACAATGAGCAGTTCTTC
>TRBJ1-2|NA|TRBV27|NA
CASSFAGHNYGYTF
TGTGCCAGCAGTTTTGCCGGCCATAACTATGGCTACACCTTC
>TRBJ2-3|many|TRBV28|NA
CASRNRDTQYF
TGTGCCAGCAGGAATAGAGATACGCAGTATTTT
>TRBJ2-3|many|TRBV20-1|NA
CSAKQGGSTDTQYF
TGCAGTGCTAAACAGGGAGGAAGCACAGATACGCAGTATTTT
>TRBJ2-6|few|TRBV2|TRBD1
CASSEPYGTGDLGPGANVLTF
TGTGCCAGCAGTGAGCCTTACGGGACAGGGGATCTAGGCCCTGGGGCCAACGTCCTGACTTTC
>TRBJ1-2|few|TRBV6-1|NA
CASTRGGQGGYTF
TGTGCCAGCACCCGAGGGGGGCAGGGGGGCTACACCTTC
>TRBJ1-5|few|TRBV24-1|NA
CATSPASTYQPQHF
TGTGCCACCAGCCCAGCCAGCACTTATCAGCCCCAGCATTTT
>TRBJ2-3|few|TRBV7-9|NA
CASTPSEASPADTQYF
TGTGCCAGCACCCCGTCGGAGGCTAGCCCCGCAGATACGCAGTATTTT
>TRBJ2-2|NA|TRBV20-1|TRBD1
CSASDRGYTGELFF
TGCAGTGCTAGTGACAGGGGATACACCGGGGAGCTGTTTTTT
>TRBJ2-7|NA|TRBV7-2|NA
CASSPRDFYEQYF
TGTGCCAGCAGCCCCCGGGACTTTTACGAGCAGTACTTC
>TRBJ2-1|many|TRBV12-3/TRBV12-4|NA
CASSVVREQFF
TGTGCCAGCAGTGTCGTACGGGAGCAGTTCTTC
>TRBJ2-1|NA|TRBV12-3/TRBV12-4|NA
CASSFNEYNEQFF
TGTGCCAGCAGTTTTAATGAGTACAATGAGCAGTTCTTC
>TRBJ2-7|NA|TRBV5-6|TRBD1
CASSLLLTGGGKAYEQYF
TGTGCCAGCAGCTTGTTACTAACAGGGGGCGGGAAGGCCTACGAGCAGTACTTC
>TRBJ1-2|NA|TRBV15|NA
CAIGGAGPPNAFYGYTF
TGTGCCATCGGGGGGGCCGGGCCCCCCAACGCATTCTATGGCTACACCTTC
>TRBJ2-1|many|TRBV9|NA
CASSVDGGAYNEQFF
TGTGCCAGCAGCGTAGATGGCGGAGCCTACAATGAGCAGTTCTTC
>TRBJ2-7|many|TRBV7-8|TRBD2
CASSLAGTSGRTPYEQYF
TGTGCCAGCAGCTTAGCCGGGACTAGCGGGAGGACTCCCTACGAGCAGTACTTC
>TRBJ1-4|few|TRBV20-1|NA
CSARGGAYEKLFF
TGCAGTGCTAGGGGAGGGGCGTATGAAAAACTGTTTTTT